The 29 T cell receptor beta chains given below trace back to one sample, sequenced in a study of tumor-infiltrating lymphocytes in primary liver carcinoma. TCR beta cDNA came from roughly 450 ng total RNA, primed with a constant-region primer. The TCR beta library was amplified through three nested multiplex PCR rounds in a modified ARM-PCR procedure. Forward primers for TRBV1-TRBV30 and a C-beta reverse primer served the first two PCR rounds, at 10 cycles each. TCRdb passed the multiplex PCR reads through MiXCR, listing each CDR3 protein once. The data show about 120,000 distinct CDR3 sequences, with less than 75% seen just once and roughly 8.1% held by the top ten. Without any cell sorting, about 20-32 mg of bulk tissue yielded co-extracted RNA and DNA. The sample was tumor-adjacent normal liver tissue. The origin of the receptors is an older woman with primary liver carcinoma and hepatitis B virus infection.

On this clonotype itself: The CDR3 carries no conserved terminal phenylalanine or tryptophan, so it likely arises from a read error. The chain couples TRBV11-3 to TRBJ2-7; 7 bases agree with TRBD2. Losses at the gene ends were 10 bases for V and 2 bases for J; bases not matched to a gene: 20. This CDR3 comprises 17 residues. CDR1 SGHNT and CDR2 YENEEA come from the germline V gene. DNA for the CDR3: TGTGCCAACGGCCCGGACCGAGCGGGATTAGGTACCTACGAGCAGTACTTA. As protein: CANGPDRAGLGTYEQYL.

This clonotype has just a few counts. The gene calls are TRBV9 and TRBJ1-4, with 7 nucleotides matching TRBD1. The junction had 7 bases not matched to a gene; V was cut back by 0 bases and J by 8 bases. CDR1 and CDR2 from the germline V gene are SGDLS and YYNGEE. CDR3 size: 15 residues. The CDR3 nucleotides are TGTGCCAGCAGCGTAGGGGGACAGTATGGGGAAAAACTGTTTTTT. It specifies CASSVGGQYGEKLFF.

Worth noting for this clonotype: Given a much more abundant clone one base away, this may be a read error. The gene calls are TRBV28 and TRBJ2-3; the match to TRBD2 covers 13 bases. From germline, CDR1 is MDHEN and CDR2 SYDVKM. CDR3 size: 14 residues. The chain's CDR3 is CTSSSGLAGATQYF. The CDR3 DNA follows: TGTACCAGCAGTTCCGGACTAGCGGGAGCTACGCAGTATTTT.

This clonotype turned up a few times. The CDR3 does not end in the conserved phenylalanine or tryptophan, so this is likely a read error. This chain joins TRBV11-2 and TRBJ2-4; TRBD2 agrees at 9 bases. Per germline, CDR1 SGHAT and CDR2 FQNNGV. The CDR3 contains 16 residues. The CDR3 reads CASSLRREGRNHIQYL. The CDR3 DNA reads TGTGCCAGTAGCTTACGGCGGGAGGGCCGAAACCACATTCAGTACCTC.

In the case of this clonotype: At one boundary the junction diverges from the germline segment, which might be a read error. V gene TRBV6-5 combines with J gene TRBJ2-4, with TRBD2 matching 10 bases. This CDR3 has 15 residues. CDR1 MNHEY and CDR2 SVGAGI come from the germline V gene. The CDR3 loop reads CASMRAGGGKDIQYF. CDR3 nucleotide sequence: TGTGCCAGCATGAGAGCGGGGGGGGGCAAAGACATTCAGTACTTC.

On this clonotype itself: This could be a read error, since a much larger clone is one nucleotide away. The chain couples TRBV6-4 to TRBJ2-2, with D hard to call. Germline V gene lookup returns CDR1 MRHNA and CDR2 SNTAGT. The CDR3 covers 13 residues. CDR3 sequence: CVSSPGATGELFF. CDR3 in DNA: TGTGTCAGCAGCCCCGGTGCCACCGGGGAGCTGTTTTTT.

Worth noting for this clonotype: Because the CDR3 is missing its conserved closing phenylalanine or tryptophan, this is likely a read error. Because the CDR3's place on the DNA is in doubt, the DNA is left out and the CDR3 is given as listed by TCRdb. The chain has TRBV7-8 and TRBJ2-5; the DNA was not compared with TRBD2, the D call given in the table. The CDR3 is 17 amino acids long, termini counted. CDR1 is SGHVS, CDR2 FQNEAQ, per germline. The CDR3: CASSLLSPLVTQETQYS.

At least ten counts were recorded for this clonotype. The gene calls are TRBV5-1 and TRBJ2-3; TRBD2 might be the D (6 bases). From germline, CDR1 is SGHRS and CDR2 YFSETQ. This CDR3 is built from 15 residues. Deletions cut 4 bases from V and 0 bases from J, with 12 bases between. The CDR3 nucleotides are TGCGCCAGCAGCCTATCAGGGACTAGCACAGATACGCAGTATTTT. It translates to CASSLSGTSTDTQYF.

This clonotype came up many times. The DNA of the CDR3 is TGCAGCGCCAAGATAGGTCCTCTCGGGGTGGAGTACTTC. It translates to CSAKIGPLGVEYF. This rearrangement joins TRBV29-1 to TRBJ2-7, with D tentatively TRBD2 (5 bases). V dropped 7 bases and J dropped 11 bases, with 24 bases sitting between them. Germline V lookup: CDR1 SQVTM, CDR2 ANQGSEA. This CDR3 spans 13 amino acids.

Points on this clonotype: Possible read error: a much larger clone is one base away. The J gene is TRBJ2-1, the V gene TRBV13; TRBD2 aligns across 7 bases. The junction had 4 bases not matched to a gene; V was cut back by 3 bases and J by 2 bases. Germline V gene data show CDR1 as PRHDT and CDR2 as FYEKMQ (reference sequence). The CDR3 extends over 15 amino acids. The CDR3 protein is CASSFIGGTYNEQFF. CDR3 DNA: TGTGCCAGCAGCTTTATCGGGGGGACCTACAATGAGCAGTTCTTC.

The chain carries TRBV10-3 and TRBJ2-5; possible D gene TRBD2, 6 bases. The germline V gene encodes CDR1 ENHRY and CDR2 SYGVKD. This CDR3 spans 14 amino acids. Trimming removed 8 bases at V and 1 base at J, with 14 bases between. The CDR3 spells CAIAGNGSQETQYF. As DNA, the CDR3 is TGTGCCATCGCGGGCAACGGGAGCCAAGAGACCCAGTACTTC.

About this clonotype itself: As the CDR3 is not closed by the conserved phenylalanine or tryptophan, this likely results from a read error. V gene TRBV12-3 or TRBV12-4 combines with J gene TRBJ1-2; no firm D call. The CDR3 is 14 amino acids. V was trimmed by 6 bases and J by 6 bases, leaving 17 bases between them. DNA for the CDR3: TGTGCCAGCAGCCCAGGTTGGGGTCCTCATGGCTACACCCTC. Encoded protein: CASSPGWGPHGYTL.

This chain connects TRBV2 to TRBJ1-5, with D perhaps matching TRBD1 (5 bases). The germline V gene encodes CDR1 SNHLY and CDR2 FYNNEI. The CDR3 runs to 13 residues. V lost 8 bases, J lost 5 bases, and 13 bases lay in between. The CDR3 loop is CASGGEVHQPQHF. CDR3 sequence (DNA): TGTGCCAGCGGGGGGGAGGTTCATCAGCCCCAGCATTTT.

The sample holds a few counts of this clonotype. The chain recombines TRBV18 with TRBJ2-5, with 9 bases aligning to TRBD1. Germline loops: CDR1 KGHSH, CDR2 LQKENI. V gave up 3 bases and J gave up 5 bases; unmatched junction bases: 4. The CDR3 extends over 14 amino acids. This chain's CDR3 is CASSPRDRGETQYF. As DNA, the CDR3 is TGTGCCAGCTCACCGCGAGACAGGGGGGAGACCCAGTACTTC.

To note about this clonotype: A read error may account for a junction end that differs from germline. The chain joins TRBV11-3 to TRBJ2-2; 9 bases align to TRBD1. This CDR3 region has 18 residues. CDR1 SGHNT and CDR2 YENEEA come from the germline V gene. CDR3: CGSSLGGRGDRVTGELFF. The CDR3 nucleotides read TGTGGCAGCAGCTTGGGGGGAAGGGGGGACAGGGTCACCGGGGAGCTGTTTTTT.

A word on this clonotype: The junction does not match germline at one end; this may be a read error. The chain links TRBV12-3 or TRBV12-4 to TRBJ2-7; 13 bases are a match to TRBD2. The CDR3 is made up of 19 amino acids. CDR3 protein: CATSLRYSQRLAGGVEQYF. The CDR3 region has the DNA TGTGCCACCAGTTTGAGGTATAGCCAACGACTAGCGGGAGGAGTAGAGCAGTACTTC.

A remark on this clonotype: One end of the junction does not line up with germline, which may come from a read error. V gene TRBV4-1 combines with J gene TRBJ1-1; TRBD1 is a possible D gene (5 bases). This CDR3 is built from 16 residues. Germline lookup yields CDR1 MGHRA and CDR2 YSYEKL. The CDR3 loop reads CASIQGPGSGYTEAYF. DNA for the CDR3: TGCGCCAGCATCCAAGGCCCAGGGAGTGGGTACACTGAAGCTTACTTT.

CDR3 region: CSVERVGGSSYNEQFF. The CDR3 DNA is TGCAGCGTTGAACGGGTTGGCGGGAGCTCCTACAATGAGCAGTTCTTC. V gene TRBV29-1 combines with J gene TRBJ2-1; 7 nucleotides align to TRBD2. Germline V gene data show CDR1 as SQVTM and CDR2 as ANQGSEA. With V trimmed by 2 bases and J by 0 bases, 7 bases remained unmatched. The CDR3 loop spans 16 amino acids.

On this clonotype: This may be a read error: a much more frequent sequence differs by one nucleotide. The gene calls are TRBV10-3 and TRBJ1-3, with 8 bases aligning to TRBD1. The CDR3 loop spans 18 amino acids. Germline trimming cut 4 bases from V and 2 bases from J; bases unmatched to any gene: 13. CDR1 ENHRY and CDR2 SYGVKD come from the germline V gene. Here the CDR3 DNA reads TGTGCCATCAGTGGGGGCGGACAGGGAGAATGGACTGGAAACACCATATATTTT. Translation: CAISGGGQGEWTGNTIYF.

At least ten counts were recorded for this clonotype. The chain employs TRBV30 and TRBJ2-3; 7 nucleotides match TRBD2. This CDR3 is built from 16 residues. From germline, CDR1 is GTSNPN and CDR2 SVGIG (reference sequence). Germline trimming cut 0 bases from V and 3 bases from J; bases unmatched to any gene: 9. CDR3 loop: CAWSVGRQTGTDTQYF. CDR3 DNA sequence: TGTGCCTGGAGTGTCGGGAGGCAGACGGGAACAGATACGCAGTATTTT.

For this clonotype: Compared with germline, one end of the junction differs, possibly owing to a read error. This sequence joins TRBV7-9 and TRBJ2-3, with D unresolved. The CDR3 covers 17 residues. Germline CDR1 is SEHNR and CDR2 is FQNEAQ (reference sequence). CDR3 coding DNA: TGTGCTAGCAACCCAACAGTCCACGATACTACCCCTGATACGCAGTATTTT. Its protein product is CASNPTVHDTTPDTQYF. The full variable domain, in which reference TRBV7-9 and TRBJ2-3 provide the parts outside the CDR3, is DTGVSQNPRHKITKRGQNVTFRCDPISEHNRLYWYRQTLGQGPEFLTYFQNEAQLEKSRLLSDRFSAERPKGSFSTLEIQRTEQGDSAMYLCASNPTVHDTTPDTQYFGPGTRLTVL.

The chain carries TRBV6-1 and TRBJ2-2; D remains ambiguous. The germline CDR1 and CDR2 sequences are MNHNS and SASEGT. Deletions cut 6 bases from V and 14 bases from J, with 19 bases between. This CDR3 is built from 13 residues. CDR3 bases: TGTGCCAGCAGGGCGGATTCCGCCGGAGACCTGTTTTTT. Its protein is CASRADSAGDLFF.

The CDR3 nucleotides read TGTGCCAGCAGCAGGGTAGGCCTCGACTTTTCTGGGGCCAACGTCCTGACTTTC. Translation gives CASSRVGLDFSGANVLTF. V gene TRBV7-8 combines with J gene TRBJ2-6; no definite D call. Germline lookup yields CDR1 SGHVS and CDR2 FQNEAQ. This CDR3 comprises 18 residues. The ends were cut back, 5 bases at V and 1 base at J, with 18 bases in the middle.

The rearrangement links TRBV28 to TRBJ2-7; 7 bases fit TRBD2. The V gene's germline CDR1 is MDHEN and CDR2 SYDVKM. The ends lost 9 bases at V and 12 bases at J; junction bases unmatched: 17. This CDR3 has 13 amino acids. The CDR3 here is CASILVQAGPPYF. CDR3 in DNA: TGTGCCAGTATTTTGGTTCAAGCGGGACCCCCGTACTTC.

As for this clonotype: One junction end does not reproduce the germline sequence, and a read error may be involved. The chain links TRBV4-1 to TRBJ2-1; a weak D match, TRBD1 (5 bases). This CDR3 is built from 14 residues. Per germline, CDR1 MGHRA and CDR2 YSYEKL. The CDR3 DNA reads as TGCGCCAACAGCCATGTCACAGGCGTAGGTGAACAGTTCTTC. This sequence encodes CANSHVTGVGEQFF.

In DNA form, the CDR3 reads TGCGCCAGCAGCTTGGGTCAGGGGATTTTCGAGACCCAGTACTTC. Protein sequence: CASSLGQGIFETQYF. The chain is built from TRBV5-1 and TRBJ2-5, with D perhaps matching TRBD1 (6 bases). There are 15 residues in the CDR3. The V gene lost 0 bases and the J gene lost 5 bases, with 14 bases spanning the gap. The germline gives CDR1 SGHRS, CDR2 YFSETQ.

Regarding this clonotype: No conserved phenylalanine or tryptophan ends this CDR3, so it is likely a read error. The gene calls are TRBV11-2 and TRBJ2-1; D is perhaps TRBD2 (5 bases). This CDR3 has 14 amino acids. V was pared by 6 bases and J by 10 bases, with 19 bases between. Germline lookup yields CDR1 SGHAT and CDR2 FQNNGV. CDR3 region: CASSPDSRCREQFL. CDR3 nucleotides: TGTGCCAGCAGTCCGGACTCCAGGTGTAGGGAGCAGTTCTTA.

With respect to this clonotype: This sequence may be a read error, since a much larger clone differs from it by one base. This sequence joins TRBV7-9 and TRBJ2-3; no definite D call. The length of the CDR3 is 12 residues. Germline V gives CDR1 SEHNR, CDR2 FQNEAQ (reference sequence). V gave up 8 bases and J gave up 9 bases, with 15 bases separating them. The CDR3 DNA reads TGTGCCAGCTGCTCCCAATCGATCACGCAGTATTTT. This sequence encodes CASCSQSITQYF.

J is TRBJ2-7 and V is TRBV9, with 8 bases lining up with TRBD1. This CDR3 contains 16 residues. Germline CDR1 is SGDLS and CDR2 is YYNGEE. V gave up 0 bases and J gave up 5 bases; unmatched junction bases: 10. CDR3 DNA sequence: TGTGCCAGCAGCGTAGCTCCAGGGGGCGGGTATGACGAGCAGTACTTC. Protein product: CASSVAPGGGYDEQYF.